The T cell receptor (beta chain) under discussion was sequenced for a study of blood T cell repertoires in COVID-19. As originally analysed: Amplification with reference gene primers provided the estimates of nucleated cell counts. Sequencing was performed with immunoSEQ multiplex PCR; in TCRdb, only in-frame clones are kept and a portion is missing. Clone size and the V and J calls come from that table; the DNA yielded D and trimming. Here the sample spans about 250,000 clones, 80% to 90% being singletons. Germline assignment: CDR1 SGHDT and CDR2 YYEEEE. The CDR3 covers 16 residues. V dropped 2 bases and J dropped 13; count of bases not matched to a gene: 13. Adults between about 18 and 89 years of age took part from 24 US areas. Participants' own reports of clinical history determined their cohort assignment. Exposed volunteers were people who met a COVID-19 case within 2 weeks before study entry.

The sequence was obtained from a woman aged 45-59 years who had been exposed to COVID-19. The chain joins TRBV5-6 to TRBJ1-6; 9 nucleotides agree with TRBD1. Sequencing input: PBMCs or T cells enriched from blood (not recorded which). The CDR3 loop is CASSFASGTGSAPLHF. CDR3 DNA sequence: TGTGCCAGCAGCTTCGCATCCGGGACAGGGTCAGCGCCCCTCCACTTT.